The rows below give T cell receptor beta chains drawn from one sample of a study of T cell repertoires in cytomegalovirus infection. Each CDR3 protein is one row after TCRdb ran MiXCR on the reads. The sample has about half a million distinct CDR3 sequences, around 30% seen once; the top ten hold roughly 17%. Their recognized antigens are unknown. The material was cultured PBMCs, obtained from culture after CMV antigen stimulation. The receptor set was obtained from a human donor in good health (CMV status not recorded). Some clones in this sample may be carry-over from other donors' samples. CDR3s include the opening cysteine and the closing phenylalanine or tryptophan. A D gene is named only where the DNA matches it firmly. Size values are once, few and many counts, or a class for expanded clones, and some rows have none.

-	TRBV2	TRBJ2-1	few	TGTGCCAGCGCCGGGAGCTCCTACAATGAGCAGTTCTTC	CASAGSSYNEQFF
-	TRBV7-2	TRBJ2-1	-	TGTGCCAGCAGCTTAGACCTAGGGGAAAATGAGCAGTTCTTC	CASSLDLGENEQFF
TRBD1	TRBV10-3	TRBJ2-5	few	TGTGCCATCAGTGAGAGGGGGCCGGCGGAGACCCAGTACTTC	CAISERGPAETQYF
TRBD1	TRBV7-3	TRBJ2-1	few	TGTGCCAGCAGCTTAAGCCGGACAGGGGAGGGTTATGAGCAGTTCTTC	CASSLSRTGEGYEQFF
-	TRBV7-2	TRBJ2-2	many	TGTGCCAGCAAAACGGGACTTACGAACACCGGGGAGCTGTTTTTT	CASKTGLTNTGELFF
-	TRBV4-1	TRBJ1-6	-	TGCGCCAGCAGCCAAGATTTGCAGCAGTCCTATAATTCACCCCTCCACTTT	CASSQDLQQSYNSPLHF
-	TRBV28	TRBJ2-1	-	TGTGCCAGTGGGAGTGGATCCTATGAGCAGTTCTTC	CASGSGSYEQFF
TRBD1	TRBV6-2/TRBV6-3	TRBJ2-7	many	TGTGCCAGCAGTAACCACGGGACAGGGTCCTACGAGCAGTACTTC	CASSNHGTGSYEQYF
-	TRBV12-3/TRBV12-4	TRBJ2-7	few	TGTGCCAGCAGTTTTGATCACAGCACTAGAATTGGCGAGCAGTACTTC	CASSFDHSTRIGEQYF
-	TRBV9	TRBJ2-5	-	TGTGCCAGCAGCGCGGGGCCTTCCGCTCGGAGAGAGACCCAGTACTTC	CASSAGPSARRETQYF
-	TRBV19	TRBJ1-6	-	TGTGCCAGTAGTTGGGGGGAGAAAACCTCACCCCTCCACTTT	CASSWGEKTSPLHF
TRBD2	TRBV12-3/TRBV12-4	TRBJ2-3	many	TGTGCCAGCAGTCTAGCGGAAACAGATACGCAGTATTTT	CASSLAETDTQYF
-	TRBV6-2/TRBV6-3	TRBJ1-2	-	TGTGCCAGCAGTTTTCCAGGCTACACCTTC	CASSFPGYTF
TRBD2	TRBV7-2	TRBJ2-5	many	TGTGCCAGCAGACGACTAGCGGGAGGCCAAGAGACCCAGTACTTC	CASRRLAGGQETQYF
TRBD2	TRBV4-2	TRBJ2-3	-	TGTGCCAGCAGCCAGCCCCCGGGACTAGGCAGCGCAGATACGCAGTATTTT	CASSQPPGLGSADTQYF
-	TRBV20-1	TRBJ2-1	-	TGCAGTGCTAGCACCTCCAATGAGCAGTTCTTC	CSASTSNEQFF
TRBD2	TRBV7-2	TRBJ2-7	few	TGTGCCAGCAGCGCGACTAGCGGGAGCCACCACGAGCAGTACTTC	CASSATSGSHHEQYF
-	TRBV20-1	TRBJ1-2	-	TGCAGTGCTACCGACAGAGTCGGGGGATGGGGCTACACCTTC	CSATDRVGGWGYTF
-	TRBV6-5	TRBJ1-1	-	TGTGCCAGCAGTTTACATCCGCGGGGGAACACTGAAGCTTTCTTT	CASSLHPRGNTEAFF
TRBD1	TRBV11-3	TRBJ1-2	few	TGTGCCAGCAGCCCCATCGGGGGACAGGGGAACTATGGCTACACCTTC	CASSPIGGQGNYGYTF
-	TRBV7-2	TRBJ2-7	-	TGTGCCAGCAGCTTTGCACGACGTAACGAGCAGTACTTC	CASSFARRNEQYF